One sample yielded the 30 T cell receptor beta chains listed below, sequenced in a study of T cells in Graves' hyperthyroidism and ophthalmopathy (dated by TCRdb to between 2018 and 2020). Receptor libraries were prepared by multiplex PCR. The sample was run on an Illumina HiSeq 2000. Amplification of TCR beta CDR3 regions was carried out from RNA transcripts. A first-round RT-PCR of the TCR CDR3 used the HTBI primer set with the Qiagen OneStep RT-PCR kit. TCRdb itself trimmed the public reads at Q25 with fastp, ran MiXCR and retained productive beta chains. Identical CDR3 proteins give one entry, which carries the most common genes and DNA. For this sample the table gives approximately 700,000 distinct CDR3 sequences, of which approximately 16% were detected only once. The ten largest clones add up to under 8.5% of the sample. Sample: blood. Receptor source: a man younger than 30 with Graves' hyperthyroidism.

Ten or more counts support this clonotype. The V gene is TRBV10-1, the J gene TRBJ2-1; 12 bases map to TRBD2. The V gene's germline CDR1 is WNHNN and CDR2 SYGVQD (reference sequence). Unmatched junction bases numbered 9, after V lost 0 bases and J lost 9 bases. The CDR3 extends over 17 amino acids. The CDR3 loop is CASSESPGLAGSGEQFF. Written as DNA, the CDR3 is TGCGCCAGCAGTGAGTCACCCGGACTAGCGGGATCGGGTGAGCAGTTCTTC.

There are a few counts of this clonotype. The J gene is TRBJ1-2, the V gene TRBV29-1; D is perhaps TRBD1 (5 bases). The CDR3 runs 15 residues. Trimming left V 5 bases short and J 2 bases short, with 18 bases between. Germline lookup yields CDR1 SQVTM and CDR2 ANQGSEA. CDR3 loop: CSVTLNTAGNYGYTF. CDR3 DNA sequence: TGCAGCGTTACCCTCAACACCGCAGGGAACTATGGCTACACCTTC. Combining the CDR3 with reference TRBV29-1 and TRBJ1-2 gives the whole variable domain SAVISQKPSRDICQRGTSLTIQCQVDSQVTMMFWYRQQPGQSLTLIATANQGSEATYESGFVIDKFPISRPNLTFSTLTVSNMSPEDSSIYLCSVTLNTAGNYGYTFGSGTRLTVV.

This clonotype was observed at least ten times. This chain connects TRBV11-2 to TRBJ1-1; no clear D gene. The CDR3 runs 18 residues. The germline gives CDR1 SGHAT, CDR2 FQNNGV. V lost 0 bases to trimming and J lost 3 bases, with 20 bases between them. CDR3 sequence reads: CASSLDGEGPRSDTEAFF. The CDR3 DNA sequence: TGTGCCAGCAGCTTAGATGGAGAAGGCCCCAGATCGGACACTGAAGCTTTCTTT. Supplemented by reference TRBV11-2 and TRBJ1-1, the full variable domain reads EAGVAQSPRYKIIEKRQSVAFWCNPISGHATLYWYQQILGQGPKLLIQFQNNGVVDDSQLPKDRFSAERLKGVDSTLKIQPAKLEDSAVYLCASSLDGEGPRSDTEAFFGQGTRLTVV.

This clonotype was counted ten times or more. This chain uses TRBV28 with TRBJ2-2, with TRBD2 matching over 7 bases. From germline, CDR1 is MDHEN and CDR2 SYDVKM. The CDR3 runs 16 residues. V was pared by 1 base and J by 7 bases, with 9 bases of the junction left unmatched. CDR3 nucleotide sequence: TGTGCCAGCAGTTTATTGGGAGGGAGGGCCGGCGGGGAGCTGTTTTTT. Amino acids: CASSLLGGRAGGELFF. The whole variable domain, filled in from reference TRBV28 and TRBJ2-2, reads DVKVTQSSRYLVKRTGEKVFLECVQDMDHENMFWYRQDPGLGLRLIYFSYDVKMKEKGDIPEGYSVSREKKERFSLILESASTNQTSMYLCASSLLGGRAGGELFFGEGSRLTVL.

This clonotype was picked up a small number of times. The CDR3, as DNA: TGTGCCAGCAGTGAAGTGACCGGCTCCTACGAGCAGTACTTC. This translates into CASSEVTGSYEQYF. The chain links TRBV6-1 to TRBJ2-7; D remains ambiguous. This CDR3 region has 14 residues. V lost 1 base and J lost 0, with 7 bases in between. CDR1 and CDR2 from the germline V gene are MNHNS and SASEGT.

This clonotype was seen repeatedly, ten times or more. This chain links TRBV28 with TRBJ2-7; no clear D gene. V was cut by 6 bases and J by 2 bases, with 8 bases left in between. This CDR3 comprises 12 residues. Germline V gene data show CDR1 as MDHEN and CDR2 as SYDVKM. CDR3 protein: CASSVTAYEQYF. The CDR3 DNA follows: TGTGCCAGCAGCGTCACAGCCTACGAGCAGTACTTC.

This clonotype has at least ten counts. Mismatch with germline at one junction end may stem from a read error. The chain is built from TRBV3-1 and TRBJ2-1; 10 nucleotides match TRBD2. The CDR3 consists of 19 residues. The germline CDR1 and CDR2 sequences are LGHDT and YNNKEL (reference sequence). For the CDR3, the DNA is TGTGCCAGCAGCGAAGACACCCGAACTCTAGCGGGGGAGAACAATGAGCAGTTCTTC. It codes for CASSEDTRTLAGENNEQFF.

The sample holds many counts of this clonotype. The V call is TRBV11-1, the J call TRBJ2-3; D not certain. Germline values: CDR1 SGHAT, CDR2 FQDESV (reference sequence). The CDR3 sequence is 15 residues long. The V gene lost 1 base and the J gene lost 2 bases, with 10 bases spanning the gap. The CDR3, as DNA: TGTGCCAGCAGCTTAGAATACGGCCCCACAGATACGCAGTATTTT. It translates to CASSLEYGPTDTQYF.

The V call is TRBV7-6, the J call TRBJ2-4; D not certain. Germline-derived CDR1 and CDR2 are SGHVS and FNYEAQ. CDR3 length: 18 residues. Trimming left V 5 bases short and J 1 base short, with 21 bases between. The CDR3 is CASSQGPPLVLAKNIQYF. The CDR3 DNA follows: TGTGCCAGCAGCCAAGGCCCCCCTTTGGTCTTGGCCAAAAACATTCAGTACTTC. Complete variable domain (other parts from reference TRBV7-6 and TRBJ2-4): GAGVSQSPRYKVTKRGQDVALRCDPISGHVSLYWYRQALGQGPEFLTYFNYEAQQDKSGLPNDRFSAERPEGSISTLTIQRTEQRDSAMYRCASSQGPPLVLAKNIQYFGAGTRLSVL.

The genes are TRBV28 and TRBJ2-3; D unresolved. The CDR3 runs 16 residues. V lost 2 bases, J lost 0 bases, and 12 bases lay in between. Germline V gene lookup returns CDR1 MDHEN and CDR2 SYDVKM. As DNA, the CDR3 is TGTGCCAGCAGTTTAGTACAGATCATTAGCACAGATACGCAGTATTTT. Encoded protein: CASSLVQIISTDTQYF.

This clonotype was counted at least ten times. The chain combines TRBV2 with TRBJ1-2, with 8 bases aligning to TRBD1. CDR1 and CDR2 from the germline V gene are SNHLY and FYNNEI. The junction had 7 bases not matched to a gene; V was cut back by 4 bases and J by 6 bases. The CDR3 has 14 residues. The CDR3 nucleotides are TGTGCCAGCAGTGCGCAGGGGGCGAGGGATGGCTACACCTTC. Its translation: CASSAQGARDGYTF.

This clonotype showed up many times. The chain joins TRBV6-5 to TRBJ2-2, with TRBD2 matching over 11 bases. V gave up 0 bases and J gave up 6 bases; unmatched junction bases: 0. Per germline, CDR1 MNHEY and CDR2 SVGAGI. CDR3 length: 15 residues. The CDR3 coding sequence is TGTGCCAGCAGTTACTCACTAGCGGGAGCCGGGGAGCTGTTTTTT. It codes for CASSYSLAGAGELFF.

This clonotype was recorded a few times. The V and J genes are TRBV4-1 and TRBJ2-1, with D unclear. CDR3 length: 14 residues. V was pared by 1 base and J by 2 bases, with 6 bases between. From germline, CDR1 is MGHRA and CDR2 YSYEKL. This chain's CDR3 is CASSQGAAYNEQFF. The DNA of the CDR3 is TGCGCCAGCAGCCAAGGGGCAGCCTACAATGAGCAGTTCTTC.

This clonotype was counted ten times or more. The chain employs TRBV28 and TRBJ1-5, with a possible D match to TRBD1 (5 bases). Trimming removed 3 bases from V and 6 bases from J, with 18 bases in between. This CDR3 is built from 16 residues. Germline V gives CDR1 MDHEN, CDR2 SYDVKM. CDR3: CASSLGGTLGVQPQHF. The DNA of the CDR3 is TGTGCCAGCAGTTTGGGGGGTACCCTAGGGGTTCAGCCCCAGCATTTT.

This clonotype appeared once. The chain recombines TRBV27 with TRBJ2-7, with D unresolved. CDR3 size: 13 residues. V lost 2 bases and J 7 bases, leaving 12 bases between the germline ends. Per germline, CDR1 MNHEY and CDR2 SMNVEV (reference sequence). CDR3 loop: CASSLGPNGEQYF. CDR3 nucleotide sequence: TGTGCCAGCAGTTTAGGGCCAAACGGTGAGCAGTACTTC.

This clonotype was detected ten times or more. The J gene is TRBJ1-1, the V gene TRBV12-3 or TRBV12-4; 10 bases map to TRBD1. With V trimmed by 5 bases and J by 3 bases, 3 bases remained unmatched. The CDR3 has 14 residues. The CDR3 coding sequence is TGTGCCAGCAGTCCAGGACAGGGGGACACTGAAGCTTTCTTT. It is translated as CASSPGQGDTEAFF.

The chain employs TRBV12-3 or TRBV12-4 and TRBJ2-7, with D perhaps TRBD2 (6 bases). V was clipped by 6 bases and J by 3 bases, with 18 bases between them. The CDR3 extends over 15 amino acids. CDR3 DNA: TGTGCCAGCAGCTCACGGGGGACGGCAAACTACGAGCAGTACTTC. Its protein is CASSSRGTANYEQYF.

The rearrangement links TRBV4-2 to TRBJ2-7, with 9 bases that match TRBD2. Germline V gene sequence: CDR1 LGHNA, CDR2 YNFKEQ. The CDR3 extends over 15 amino acids. J lost 5 bases, V lost 1 base, and 6 bases had no gene match. The CDR3 DNA sequence: TGTGCCAGCAGCCAAGGAATAGCGGGAGAGCACGAGCAGTACTTC. It yields the protein CASSQGIAGEHEQYF.

This clonotype was seen many times. This rearrangement joins TRBV11-3 to TRBJ2-5; D ambiguous. Germline CDR1 is SGHNT and CDR2 is YENEEA. V was shortened by 1 base and J by 5 bases, with 11 bases between the two germline ends. This CDR3 spans 14 amino acids. CDR3 nucleotides: TGTGCCAGCAGCTTAGTTGGCAGGATCGAGACCCAGTACTTC. It codes for CASSLVGRIETQYF.

This clonotype has just a few counts. This chain uses TRBV19 with TRBJ2-3, with D possibly TRBD2 on 6 matching bases. Looked up from germline, CDR1 is LNHDA and CDR2 is SQIVND (reference sequence). V dropped 5 bases and J dropped 0 bases, with 24 bases sitting between them. This CDR3 is built from 19 residues. CDR3 nucleotide sequence: TGTGCCAGTAGTCCCGATTTAGGCGGGACTTCGTCTAGCACAGATACGCAGTATTTT. Translation gives CASSPDLGGTSSSTDTQYF.

This chain connects TRBV7-8 to TRBJ2-1, with TRBD2 as a possible D gene (6 bases). V dropped 6 bases and J dropped 4 bases, with 16 bases sitting between them. The CDR3 totals 15 residues. CDR1 and CDR2 from the germline V gene are SGHVS and FQNEAQ. CDR3 sequence: CASRISRDWYNEQFF. CDR3 sequence (DNA): TGTGCCAGCAGAATCTCAAGGGACTGGTACAATGAGCAGTTCTTC.

This clonotype was counted between two and nine times. The rearrangement links TRBV11-2 to TRBJ2-7, with 11 nucleotides matching TRBD2. The V gene end was trimmed by 1 base and the J gene end by 4 bases; junction bases not matched to a gene: 9. The CDR3 runs to 17 residues. CDR1 and CDR2 (germline): SGHAT, FQNNGV. The CDR3 region is CASSLVEGLAGSYEQYF. The CDR3, as DNA: TGTGCCAGCAGCTTAGTAGAAGGACTAGCGGGTAGTTACGAGCAGTACTTC.

This clonotype was seen more than once but under ten times. The V gene is TRBV25-1, the J gene TRBJ1-1; D remains ambiguous. Trimming left V 0 bases short and J 3 bases short, with 8 bases between. This CDR3 has 14 amino acids. Germline assignment: CDR1 MGHDK and CDR2 SYGVNS. The chain's CDR3 is CASSEYYTDTEAFF. In nucleotides, the CDR3 is TGTGCCAGCAGTGAATATTACACGGACACTGAAGCTTTCTTT.

The chain has TRBV20-1 and TRBJ2-7; D possibly corresponds to TRBD1 (6 bases). The length of the CDR3 is 12 residues. With 0 bases removed from V and 5 bases from J, the gap between germline ends came to 8 bases. Germline lookup yields CDR1 DFQATT and CDR2 SNEGSKA (reference sequence). The CDR3 coding sequence is TGCAGTGCTAGAGATGAGGGGGACGAGCAGTACTTC. Protein: CSARDEGDEQYF.

This clonotype has a handful of counts. The chain uses TRBV5-5 and TRBJ1-1, with 8 bases lining up with TRBD1. The CDR3 has 15 amino acids. The J segment lost 4 bases and the V segment lost 3 bases, leaving 8 bases of the junction unmatched. Germline V gene data show CDR1 as SGHKS and CDR2 as YYEKEE (reference sequence). As DNA, the CDR3 is TGTGCCAGCAGCTCCCAGGGGGCGGGGACCACTGAAGCTTTCTTT. It encodes CASSSQGAGTTEAFF.

This clonotype was found many times. The rearrangement links TRBV20-1 to TRBJ2-1, with D unresolved. CDR3 length: 13 residues. V gave up 1 base and J gave up 8 bases, with 12 bases separating them. CDR1 is DFQATT, CDR2 SNEGSKA, per germline (reference sequence). The CDR3 loop reads CSARGVGGDEQFF. The CDR3 bases are TGCAGTGCTAGAGGTGTGGGTGGGGATGAGCAGTTCTTC.

CDR3 residues: CASSLDRGPLLTF. In DNA form, the CDR3 reads TGTGCCAGCAGCTTAGATAGAGGACCCCTTTTGACTTTC. The J gene is TRBJ2-6, the V gene TRBV11-2; no firm D call. The V end lost 0 bases, the J end lost 17 bases, and 14 bases lay between the germline ends. In germline, CDR1 is SGHAT, CDR2 FQNNGV. The CDR3 sequence is 13 residues long.

This sequence joins TRBV6-1 and TRBJ1-6; D gene ambiguous. Germline CDR1 reads MNHNS; CDR2 reads SASEGT. Trimming stripped 5 bases from V and 8 bases from J, with 13 bases between. There are 14 residues in the CDR3. The CDR3 loop is CASSSRGPYSPLHF. CDR3 nucleotide sequence: TGTGCCAGCAGTTCCCGGGGTCCGTATTCACCCCTCCACTTT.

This clonotype was recorded only once. The rearrangement links TRBV14 to TRBJ2-1; 8 positions match TRBD2. In germline, CDR1 is SGHDN, CDR2 FVKESK. V lost 4 bases to trimming and J lost 14 bases; unmatched junction nucleotides: 7. The CDR3 is 12 amino acids. CDR3 amino acids: CASSLAGRAEFF. Here the CDR3 DNA reads TGTGCCAGCAGCCTGGCCGGGAGGGCCGAGTTCTTC.

This clonotype was counted ten times or more. J is TRBJ2-1 and V is TRBV3-1; D perhaps matches TRBD1 (7 bases). CDR3 length equals 17 residues. Trimming took off 2 bases at V and 5 bases at J, with 19 bases between the two ends. Germline CDR1 is LGHDT and CDR2 is YNNKEL (reference sequence). CDR3 DNA sequence: TGTGCCAGCAGCCAACCTAGGGAGGACAGGTTACACAATGAGCAGTTCTTC. It specifies CASSQPREDRLHNEQFF.